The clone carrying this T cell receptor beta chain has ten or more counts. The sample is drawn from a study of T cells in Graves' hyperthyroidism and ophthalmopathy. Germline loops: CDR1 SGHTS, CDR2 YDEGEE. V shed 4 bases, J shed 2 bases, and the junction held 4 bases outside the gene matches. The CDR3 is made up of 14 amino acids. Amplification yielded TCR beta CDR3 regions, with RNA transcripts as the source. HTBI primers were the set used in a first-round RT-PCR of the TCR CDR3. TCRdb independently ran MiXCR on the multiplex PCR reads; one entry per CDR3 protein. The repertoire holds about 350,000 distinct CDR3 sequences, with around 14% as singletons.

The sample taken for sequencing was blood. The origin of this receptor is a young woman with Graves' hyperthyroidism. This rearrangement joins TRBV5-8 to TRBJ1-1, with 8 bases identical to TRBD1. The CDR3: CASSRQGTNTEAFF. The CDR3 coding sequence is TGTGCCAGCAGCAGACAGGGGACTAACACTGAAGCTTTCTTT.